This T cell receptor beta chain was obtained from a study of CD8 T cells in acute hepatitis C reinfection (dated by TCRdb to 2020 to 2022). In terms of the full investigation: This study examined the TCRbeta repertoire of CD8+ T cells that recognize the HCV NS3-1073 epitope, both during acute infection and after viral clearance. Several spontaneous resolvers provided paired acute and follow-up samples.

V loses 2 bases, J loses 1 base, and the germline ends lie 8 bases apart. From the cysteine up to the phenylalanine, the CDR3 has a length of 14 residues. Only CDR3 DNA remains: 42 bases, in frame from the first base. For CDR1 and CDR2, the germline V gene (reference sequence) lists PRHDT and FYEKMQ. Beyond this particular receptor, the publication reports: High diversity was observed in NS3-1073 specific repertoires, and no significant differences in diversity were found between acute resolver, follow-up resolver and acute chronic samples. Preferential use of the TRBV04 and TRBV06 gene families was observed in all groups, and this preferential usage was not explained by overrepresentation in the naive pool. It was rare for CDR3 sequences to be shared with other epitopes, and exact matching may have been limited by differing sequencing approaches. NS3-1073 specific cells were too rare to sort in chronically infected subjects, so no follow-up repertoires exist for those subjects. Because bulk sequencing covered only the TCRbeta chain, the alphabeta pairing of public clonotypes could not be determined. Around twelve public clonotypes were identified irrespective of outcome, and one of the public clonotypes used V04-02/J02-02.

About this clone itself: Its antigen is unknown. No base-level quality is on record; no much larger clone is a single base apart.

The FACS-sorted cells had their genomic DNA extracted, and the commercial immunoSEQ service was used to sequence the TCRbeta chains. The original pipeline was this. ImmunoSEQ Analyzer software v3.0 and R v3.5.1 were the tools used to analyze the repertoire data. Sequences containing stop codons or out-of-frame rearrangements were removed, so only productive rearrangements were analyzed. The sequencing provider supplied the Simpson diversity, Shannon entropy, CDR3 length and nucleotide addition metrics. Clonotypes were categorized by frequency as dominant, sub-dominant, low or lowest abundance, and clonotypes below 0.1% were excluded from most analyses. A CDR3 amino acid clonotype was called public if the clonotype appeared in at least two subjects at a cumulative frequency of at least 0.5%. In TCRdb, the immuneACCESS table is reduced to in-frame sequences with V and J assigned. These tables do not hold every clone; where another copy was compared, an unresolved V gene accounts for under half, and the others remain unexplained. The V and J calls and clone size come from that table; D and trimming were worked out from the DNA. The sample records some 38,000 clones, approximately 90% of which are singletons. The ten largest clones represent 0.4% to 0.6% of the sample.

The time point label corresponds to: naive CD8 control sorted from an acute-time-point sample. Enrolled in the Montreal Hepatitis C Cohort (HEPCO) in Canada, the donors were people who inject drugs, and these donors were followed every 3 months. Acute primary HCV infection was defined by a positive HCV RNA or antibody test following a negative test within the previous 24 weeks. Cells were surface stained with CD3, CD8 and CD45RO antibodies, and an aqua fixable dye was used to exclude dead cells. The cohort also included roughly six subjects who developed chronic infection, defined as HCV RNA positivity at 24 weeks. From thawed, previously cryostored peripheral blood mononuclear cells, CD8+ T cells were purified through negative selection performed by means of the MACS CD8+ T cell Isolation Kit. A BD FACSAria II cell sorter was used for cell sorting.

This sequence uses TRBV13 and TRBJ1-1, with the identity of the D gene unclear. Sequencing was carried out using naive CD8+ T cells from PBMCs. Sample cell subset or site, as interpreted from the label and publication: sorted total naive CD45RO-negative CD8+ T cells. The receptor's source is a man aged 25 to 40 with chronic hepatitis C. In nucleotide form, the sequence is TGTGCCAGCAGCTTACAGCCCCCGAACACTGAAGCTTTCTTT. Its amino acids are CASSLQPPNTEAFF.